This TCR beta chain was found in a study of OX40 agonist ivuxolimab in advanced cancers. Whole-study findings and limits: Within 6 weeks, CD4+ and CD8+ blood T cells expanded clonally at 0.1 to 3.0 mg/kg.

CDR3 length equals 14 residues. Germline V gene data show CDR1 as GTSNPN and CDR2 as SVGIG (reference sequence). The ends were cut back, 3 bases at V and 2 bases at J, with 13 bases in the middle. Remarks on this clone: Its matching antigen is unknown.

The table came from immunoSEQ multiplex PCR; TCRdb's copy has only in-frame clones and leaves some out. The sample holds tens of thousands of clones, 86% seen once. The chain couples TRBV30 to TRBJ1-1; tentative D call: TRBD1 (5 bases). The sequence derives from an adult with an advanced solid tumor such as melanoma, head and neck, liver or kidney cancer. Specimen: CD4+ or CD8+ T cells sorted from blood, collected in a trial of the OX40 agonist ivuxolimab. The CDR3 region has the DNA TGTGCCTGGAGGAAGACAGATTTTAACACTGAAGCTTTCTTT. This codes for CAWRKTDFNTEAFF. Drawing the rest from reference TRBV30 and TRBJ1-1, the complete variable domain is SQTIHQWPATLVQPVGSPLSLECTVEGTSNPNLYWYRQAAGRGLQLLFYSVGIGQISSEVPQNLSASRPQDRQFILSSKKLLLSDSGFYLCAWRKTDFNTEAFFGQGTRLTVV.